The clone carrying this T cell receptor (beta chain) was picked up a small number of times. Authors' processing steps: How many nucleated cells were present was estimated from reference gene primer amplification. TCRdb keeps only in-frame clones here, not all; method: immunoSEQ multiplex PCR. V, J and clone size reflect that table, while D and trimming were determined from the DNA. The data show a few hundred thousand clones, 80% to 85% seen once. These data originate in a study of blood T cell repertoires in COVID-19. For the study at large: Samples of COVID-19 (acute and convalescent) were obtained from the United States, Italy and Spain. PBMCs, B-cell-depleted T cells, or T cells were the source of the cDNA or gDNA that made up the material.

Losses at the gene ends were 0 bases for V and 8 bases for J; bases not matched to a gene: 7. Germline loops: CDR1 GTSNPN, CDR2 SVGIG (reference sequence). The CDR3 sequence is 15 residues long. Cohort allocation depended upon clinical history that participants reported. Sequencing used PBMCs or T cells enriched from blood (not recorded which). The V and J genes are TRBV30 and TRBJ1-6, with 7 bases lining up with TRBD1. The TCR was taken from a man aged 50 or older who had recovered from COVID-19. The CDR3 coding sequence is TGTGCCTGGAGTGTAAAAGGGGGCGCGTATTCACCCCTCCACTTT. Encoded protein: CAWSVKGGAYSPLHF. The variable domain in full, with the rest retrieved from reference TRBV30 and TRBJ1-6, is SQTIHQWPATLVQPVGSPLSLECTVEGTSNPNLYWYRQAAGRGLQLLFYSVGIGQISSEVPQNLSASRPQDRQFILSSKKLLLSDSGFYLCAWSVKGGAYSPLHFGNGTRLTVT.